This TCR beta chain was identified in a study of control samples from healthy donors and cancer patients. The germline V gene has CDR1 LGHDT and CDR2 YNNKEL (reference sequence). Trimming took 3 bases from V and 4 from J; bases not matched to a gene: 5. The CDR3 length is 14 residues. Sequencing used immunoSEQ multiplex PCR; TCRdb keeps in-frame clones, though not all of them. Found here are approximately 20,000 clones, 86% of them singletons; the top ten hold approximately 10%. The clonotype was recovered from a woman aged 70-85 years with colorectal cancer. The chain has TRBV3-1 (or the pseudogene TRBV3-2) and TRBJ2-7; 8 nucleotides line up with TRBD2. The source material was PBMCs. The CDR3 sequence is CASSQIEREYEQYF. The CDR3 DNA reads TGTGCCAGCAGCCAGATTGAGCGGGAGTACGAGCAGTACTTC.